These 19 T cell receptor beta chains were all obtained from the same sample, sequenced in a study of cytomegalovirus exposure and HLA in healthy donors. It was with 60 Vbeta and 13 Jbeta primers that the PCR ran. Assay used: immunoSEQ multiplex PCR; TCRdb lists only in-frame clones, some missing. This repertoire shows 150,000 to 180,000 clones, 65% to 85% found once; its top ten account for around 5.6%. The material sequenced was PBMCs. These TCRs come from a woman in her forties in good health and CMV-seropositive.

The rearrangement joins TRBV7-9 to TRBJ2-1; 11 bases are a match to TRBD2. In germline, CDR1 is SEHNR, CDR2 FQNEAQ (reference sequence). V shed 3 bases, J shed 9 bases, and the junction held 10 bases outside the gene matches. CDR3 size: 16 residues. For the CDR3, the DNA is TGTGCCAGCAGCTTCCTCCCTAGCGGGAGGTCGGTTGAGCAGTTCTTC. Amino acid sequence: CASSFLPSGRSVEQFF. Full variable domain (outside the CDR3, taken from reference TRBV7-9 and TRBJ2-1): DTGVSQNPRHKITKRGQNVTFRCDPISEHNRLYWYRQTLGQGPEFLTYFQNEAQLEKSRLLSDRFSAERPKGSFSTLEIQRTEQGDSAMYLCASSFLPSGRSVEQFFGPGTRLTVL.

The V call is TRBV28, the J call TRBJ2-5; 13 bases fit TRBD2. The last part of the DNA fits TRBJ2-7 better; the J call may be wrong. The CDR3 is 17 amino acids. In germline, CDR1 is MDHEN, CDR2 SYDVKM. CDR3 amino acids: CASSLRTSGGRVGEQYF. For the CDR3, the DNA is TGTGCCAGCAGTTTAAGGACTAGCGGGGGACGGGTCGGCGAGCAGTACTTC.

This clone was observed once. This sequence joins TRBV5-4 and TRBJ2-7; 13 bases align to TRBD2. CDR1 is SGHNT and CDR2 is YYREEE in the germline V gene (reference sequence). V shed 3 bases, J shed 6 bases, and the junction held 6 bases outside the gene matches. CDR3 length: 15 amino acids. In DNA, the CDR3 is TGTGCCAGCAGCTCCCGGACTAGCGGGAGTTTCGAGCAGTACTTC. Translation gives CASSSRTSGSFEQYF.

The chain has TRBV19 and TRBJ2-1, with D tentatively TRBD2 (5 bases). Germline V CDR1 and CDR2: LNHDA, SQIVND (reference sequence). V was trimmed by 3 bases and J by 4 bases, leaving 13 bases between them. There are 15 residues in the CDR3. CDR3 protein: CASSIKSGAYNEQFF. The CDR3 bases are TGTGCCAGTAGTATCAAAAGCGGAGCTTACAATGAGCAGTTCTTC.

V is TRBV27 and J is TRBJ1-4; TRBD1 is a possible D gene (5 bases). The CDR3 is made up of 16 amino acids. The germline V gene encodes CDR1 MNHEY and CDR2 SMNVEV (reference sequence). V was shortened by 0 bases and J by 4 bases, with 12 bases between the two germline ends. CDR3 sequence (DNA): TGTGCCAGCAGTTTATCGGGGGACTGGGATAATGAAAAACTGTTTTTT. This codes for CASSLSGDWDNEKLFF.

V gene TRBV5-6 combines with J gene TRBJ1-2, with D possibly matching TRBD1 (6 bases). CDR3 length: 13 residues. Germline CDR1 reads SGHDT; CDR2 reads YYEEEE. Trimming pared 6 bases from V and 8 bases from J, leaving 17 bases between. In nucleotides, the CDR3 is TGTGCCAGCATCCTCGCACAGGGTAAGGGCTACACCTTC. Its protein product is CASILAQGKGYTF.

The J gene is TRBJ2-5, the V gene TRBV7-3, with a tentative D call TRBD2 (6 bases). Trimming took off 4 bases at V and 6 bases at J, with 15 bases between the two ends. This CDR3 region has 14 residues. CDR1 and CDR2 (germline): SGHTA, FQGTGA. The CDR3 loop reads CASSSPTSRKTQYF. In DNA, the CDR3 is TGTGCCAGCAGCTCACCAACTAGCCGGAAGACCCAGTACTTC.

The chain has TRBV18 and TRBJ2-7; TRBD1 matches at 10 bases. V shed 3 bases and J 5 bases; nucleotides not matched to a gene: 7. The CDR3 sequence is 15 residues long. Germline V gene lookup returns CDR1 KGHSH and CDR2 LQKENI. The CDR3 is CASSPPGQGNDEQYF. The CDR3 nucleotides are TGTGCCAGCTCACCCCCGGGACAGGGGAACGACGAGCAGTACTTC.

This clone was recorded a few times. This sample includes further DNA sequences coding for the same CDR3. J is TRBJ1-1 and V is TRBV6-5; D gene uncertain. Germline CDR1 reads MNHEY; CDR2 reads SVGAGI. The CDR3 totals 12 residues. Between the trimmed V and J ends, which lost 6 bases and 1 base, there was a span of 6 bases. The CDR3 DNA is TGTGCCAGCAGGCGTCAGAACACTGAAGCTTTCTTT. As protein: CASRRQNTEAFF.

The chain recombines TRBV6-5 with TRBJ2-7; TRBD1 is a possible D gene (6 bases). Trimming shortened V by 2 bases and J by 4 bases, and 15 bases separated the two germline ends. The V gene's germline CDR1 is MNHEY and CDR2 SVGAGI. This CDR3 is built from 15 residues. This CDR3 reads CASSYQGSGLYEQYF. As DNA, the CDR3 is TGTGCCAGCAGTTACCAGGGGTCCGGCCTTTACGAGCAGTACTTC.

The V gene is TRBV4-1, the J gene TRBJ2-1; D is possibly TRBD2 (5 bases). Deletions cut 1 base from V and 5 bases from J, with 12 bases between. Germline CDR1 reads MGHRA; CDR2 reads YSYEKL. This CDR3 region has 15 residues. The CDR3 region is CASSQAVAPNNEQFF. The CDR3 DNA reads TGCGCCAGCAGCCAAGCTGTAGCGCCCAACAATGAGCAGTTCTTC.

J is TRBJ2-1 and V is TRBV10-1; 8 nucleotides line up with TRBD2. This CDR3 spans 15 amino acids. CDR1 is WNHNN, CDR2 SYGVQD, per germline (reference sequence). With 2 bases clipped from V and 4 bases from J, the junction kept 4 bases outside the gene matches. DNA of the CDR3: TGCGCCAGCAGTGAGGCGTCTAGCGGGTACAATGAGCAGTTCTTC. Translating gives CASSEASSGYNEQFF.

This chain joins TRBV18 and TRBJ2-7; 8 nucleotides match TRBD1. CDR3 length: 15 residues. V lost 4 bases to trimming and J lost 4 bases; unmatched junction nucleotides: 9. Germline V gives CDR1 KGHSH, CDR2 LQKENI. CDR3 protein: CASSHDGQGQYEQYF. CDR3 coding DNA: TGTGCCAGCTCACATGACGGACAGGGACAATACGAGCAGTACTTC.

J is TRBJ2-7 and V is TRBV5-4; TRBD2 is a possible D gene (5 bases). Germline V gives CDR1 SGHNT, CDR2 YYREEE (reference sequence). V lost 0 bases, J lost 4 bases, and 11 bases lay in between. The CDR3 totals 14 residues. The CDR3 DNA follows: TGTGCCAGCAGCTTGGGGACTTTAGAGTACGAGCAGTACTTC. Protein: CASSLGTLEYEQYF.

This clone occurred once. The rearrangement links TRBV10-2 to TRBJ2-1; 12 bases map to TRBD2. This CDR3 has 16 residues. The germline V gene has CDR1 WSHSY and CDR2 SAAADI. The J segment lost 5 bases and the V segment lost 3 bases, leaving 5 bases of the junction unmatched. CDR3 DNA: TGCGCCAGCAGTGATAGGCTAGCGGGAGGGAACAATGAGCAGTTCTTC. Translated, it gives CASSDRLAGGNNEQFF.

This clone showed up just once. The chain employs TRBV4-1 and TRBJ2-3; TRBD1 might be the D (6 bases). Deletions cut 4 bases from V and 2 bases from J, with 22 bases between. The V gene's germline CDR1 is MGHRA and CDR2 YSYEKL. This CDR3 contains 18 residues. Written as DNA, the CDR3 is TGCGCCAGCAGCCCTCCACAGGGCCTAGCCAAATTCACAGATACGCAGTATTTT. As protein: CASSPPQGLAKFTDTQYF.

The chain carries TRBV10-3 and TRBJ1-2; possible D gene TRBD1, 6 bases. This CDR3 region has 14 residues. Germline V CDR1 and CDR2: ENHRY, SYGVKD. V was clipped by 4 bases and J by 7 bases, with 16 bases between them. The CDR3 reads CAISAPLDRPGYTF. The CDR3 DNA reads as TGTGCCATCAGTGCCCCCCTCGACAGGCCTGGCTACACCTTC.

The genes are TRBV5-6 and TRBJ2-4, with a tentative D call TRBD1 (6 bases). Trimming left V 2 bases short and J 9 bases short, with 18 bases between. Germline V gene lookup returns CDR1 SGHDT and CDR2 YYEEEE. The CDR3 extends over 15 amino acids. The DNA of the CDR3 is TGTGCCAGCAGCTTCTTTGAGGGGGTACCAGCCATTCAGTACTTC. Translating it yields CASSFFEGVPAIQYF.

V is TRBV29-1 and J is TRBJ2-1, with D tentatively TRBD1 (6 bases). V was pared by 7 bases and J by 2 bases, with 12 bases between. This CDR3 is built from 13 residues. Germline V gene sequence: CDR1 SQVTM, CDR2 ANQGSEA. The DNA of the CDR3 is TGCAGCGCCGACAGGAATGCCTACAATGAGCAGTTCTTC. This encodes CSADRNAYNEQFF.